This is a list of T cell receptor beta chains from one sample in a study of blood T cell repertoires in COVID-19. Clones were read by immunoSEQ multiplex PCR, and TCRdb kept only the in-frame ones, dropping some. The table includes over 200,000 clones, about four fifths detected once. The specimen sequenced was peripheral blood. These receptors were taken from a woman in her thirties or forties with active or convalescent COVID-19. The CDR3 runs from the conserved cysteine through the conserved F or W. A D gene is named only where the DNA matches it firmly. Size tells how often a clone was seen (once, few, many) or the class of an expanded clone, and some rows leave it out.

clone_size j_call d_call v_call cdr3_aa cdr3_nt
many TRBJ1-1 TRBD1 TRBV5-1 CASSLGDRDRGEAFF TGCGCCAGCAGCTTGGGGGACCGGGACAGAGGTGAAGCTTTCTTT
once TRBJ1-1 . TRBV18 CASSPPSVERTEAFF TGTGCCAGCTCACCACCGTCTGTGGAGAGGACTGAAGCTTTCTTT
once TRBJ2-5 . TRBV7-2 CASSFPGLVQETQYF TGTGCCAGCAGCTTCCCGGGACTGGTCCAAGAGACCCAGTACTTC
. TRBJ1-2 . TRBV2 CASRDDGSSNYGYTF TGTGCCAGCAGGGATGACGGGAGCTCAAACTATGGCTACACCTTC
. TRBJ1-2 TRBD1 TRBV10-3 CAAGSFVAGGQTYGYTF TGTGCCGCCGGGTCGTTCGTAGCTGGGGGACAGACTTATGGCTACACCTTC
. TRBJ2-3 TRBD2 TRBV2 CASSLPGSGRDTQYF TGTGCCAGCAGCCTCCCAGGAAGCGGGAGAGATACGCAGTATTTT
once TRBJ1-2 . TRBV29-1 CSVVPRQALYGYTF TGCAGCGTTGTCCCCAGACAGGCGCTCTATGGCTACACCTTC
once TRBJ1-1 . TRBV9 CASSISQGYDTEAFF TGTGCCAGCAGCATATCCCAGGGTTACGACACTGAAGCTTTCTTT
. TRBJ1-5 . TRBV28 CASGASNQPQHF TGTGCCAGCGGGGCTAGCAATCAGCCCCAGCATTTT
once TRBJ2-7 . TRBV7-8 CASSPGYEQYF TGTGCCAGCAGCCCAGGCTACGAGCAGTACTTC
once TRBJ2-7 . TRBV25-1 CASSPDRTWEQYF TGTGCCAGCAGTCCCGACAGGACCTGGGAGCAGTACTTC
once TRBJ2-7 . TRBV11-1 CASSAEYEQYF TGTGCCAGCAGCGCCGAGTACGAGCAGTACTTC
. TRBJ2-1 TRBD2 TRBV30 CAWGGAGGPRDEQFF TGTGCCTGGGGGGGAGCGGGAGGGCCTAGGGATGAGCAGTTCTTC
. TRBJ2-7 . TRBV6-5 CASSYSSISYEQYF TGTGCCAGCAGTTACTCGAGTATTTCATACGAGCAGTACTTC
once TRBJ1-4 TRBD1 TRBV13 CASSATGTGTTYEKLFF TGTGCCAGCAGCGCCACCGGGACAGGAACCACCTATGAAAAACTGTTTTTT
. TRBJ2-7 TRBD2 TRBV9 CASSVSGGDYEQYF TGTGCCAGCAGCGTGAGCGGGGGGGACTACGAGCAGTACTTC
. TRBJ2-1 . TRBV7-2 CASSFVTRPNEQFF TGTGCCAGCAGCTTCGTGACAAGGCCCAATGAGCAGTTCTTC
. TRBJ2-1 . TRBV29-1 CSVIETAYNEQFF TGCAGCGTTATCGAAACAGCCTACAATGAGCAGTTCTTC
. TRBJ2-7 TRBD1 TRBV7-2 CATKKTGYIPEQYF TGTGCCACCAAAAAGACAGGGTACATTCCCGAGCAGTACTTC
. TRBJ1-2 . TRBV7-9 CASSRLDQGDSYGYTF TGTGCCAGCAGCCGGCTAGATCAGGGTGATAGCTATGGCTACACCTTC
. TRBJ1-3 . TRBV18 CASSPPNQGNTIYF TGTGCCAGCTCACCCCCCAATCAAGGAAACACCATATATTTT
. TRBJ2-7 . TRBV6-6 CASSAGPTRGEQYF TGTGCCAGCAGTGCCGGGCCCACAAGGGGCGAGCAGTACTTC
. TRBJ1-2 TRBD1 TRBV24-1 CATSDSGTVYGYTF TGTGCCACCAGTGATTCTGGGACAGTCTATGGCTACACCTTC
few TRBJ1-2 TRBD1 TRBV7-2 CASSLLTGGLDGYTF TGTGCCAGCAGCTTACTCACAGGGGGGTTGGATGGCTACACCTTC
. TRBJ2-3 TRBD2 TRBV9 CASSVAGVAGATDTQYF TGTGCCAGCAGCGTAGCTGGAGTGGCGGGAGCCACAGATACGCAGTATTTT
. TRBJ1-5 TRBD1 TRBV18 CASSPRTGSDQPQHF TGTGCCAGCTCACCAAGGACAGGGTCTGATCAGCCCCAGCATTTT
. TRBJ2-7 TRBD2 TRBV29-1 CSVVLAGTEQYF TGCAGCGTTGTACTAGCGGGAACCGAGCAGTACTTC
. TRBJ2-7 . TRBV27 CASSWRLGREQYF TGTGCCAGCAGTTGGAGACTAGGTAGGGAGCAGTACTTC